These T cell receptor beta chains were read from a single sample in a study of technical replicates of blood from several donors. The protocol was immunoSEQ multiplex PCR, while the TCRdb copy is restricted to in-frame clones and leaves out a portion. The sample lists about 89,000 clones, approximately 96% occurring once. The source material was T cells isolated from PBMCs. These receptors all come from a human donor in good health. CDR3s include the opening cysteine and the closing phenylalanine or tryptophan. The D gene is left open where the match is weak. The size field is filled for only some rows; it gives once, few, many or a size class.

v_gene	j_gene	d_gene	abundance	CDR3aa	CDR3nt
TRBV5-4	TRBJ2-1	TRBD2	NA	CASSSLTSGVYNEQFF	TGTGCCAGCAGCTCCCTGACTAGCGGGGTCTACAATGAGCAGTTCTTC
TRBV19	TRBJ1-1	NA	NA	CASSPLLNTEAFF	TGTGCCAGTAGTCCTTTACTCAACACTGAAGCTTTCTTT
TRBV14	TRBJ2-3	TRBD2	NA	CASTPSGGRDYTQYF	TGTGCCAGCACCCCTAGCGGGGGCCGAGATTATACGCAGTATTTT
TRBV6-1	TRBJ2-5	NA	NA	CASSDGLRGTQYF	TGTGCCAGCAGTGACGGACTGCGGGGGACCCAGTACTTC
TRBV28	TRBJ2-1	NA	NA	CASRNWGQDNEQFF	TGTGCCAGCAGGAATTGGGGGCAGGACAATGAGCAGTTCTTC
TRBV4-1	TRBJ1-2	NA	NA	CASSHYGGTYGYTF	TGCGCCAGCAGCCACTACGGGGGAACCTATGGCTACACCTTC
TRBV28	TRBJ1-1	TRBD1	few	CASIPRGLGGAEAFF	TGTGCCAGCATCCCCAGGGGGCTGGGAGGAGCTGAAGCTTTCTTT
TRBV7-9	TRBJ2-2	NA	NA	CASSLGRGIGELFF	TGTGCCAGCAGCTTAGGAAGGGGTATCGGGGAGCTGTTTTTT
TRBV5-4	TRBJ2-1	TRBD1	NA	CASSSPSGQGAGGNYNEQFF	TGTGCCAGCAGCTCGCCATCGGGACAGGGGGCAGGAGGAAATTACAATGAGCAGTTCTTC
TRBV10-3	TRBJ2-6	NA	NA	CAISGAGQRLVSGANVLTF	TGTGCCATCAGTGGGGCCGGACAGCGTCTGGTTTCTGGGGCCAACGTCCTGACTTTC